This T cell receptor beta chain emerged from a study of control samples from healthy donors and cancer patients. V was cut by 7 bases and J by 4 bases, with 11 bases left in between. Germline V gene sequence: CDR1 LNHDA, CDR2 SQIVND (reference sequence). The CDR3 contains 13 residues. The data were produced by immunoSEQ multiplex PCR, yet TCRdb's version contains in-frame clones alone and is incomplete. The sample holds 200,000 to 250,000 clones, around 94% seen once. The receptor was isolated from a man in his fifties in good health. The chain is built from TRBV19 and TRBJ1-5; weak D call: TRBD1 (5 bases). Sequencing was performed on blood. For the CDR3, the DNA is TGTGCCAGTATCCCGGGGCGTAATCAGCCCCAGCATTTT. It specifies CASIPGRNQPQHF. The full variable domain, in which reference TRBV19 and TRBJ1-5 provide the parts outside the CDR3, is DGGITQSPKYLFRKEGQNVTLSCEQNLNHDAMYWYRQDPGQGLRLIYYSQIVNDFQKGDIAEGYSVSREKKESFPLTVTSAQKNPTAFYLCASIPGRNQPQHFGDGTRLSIL.